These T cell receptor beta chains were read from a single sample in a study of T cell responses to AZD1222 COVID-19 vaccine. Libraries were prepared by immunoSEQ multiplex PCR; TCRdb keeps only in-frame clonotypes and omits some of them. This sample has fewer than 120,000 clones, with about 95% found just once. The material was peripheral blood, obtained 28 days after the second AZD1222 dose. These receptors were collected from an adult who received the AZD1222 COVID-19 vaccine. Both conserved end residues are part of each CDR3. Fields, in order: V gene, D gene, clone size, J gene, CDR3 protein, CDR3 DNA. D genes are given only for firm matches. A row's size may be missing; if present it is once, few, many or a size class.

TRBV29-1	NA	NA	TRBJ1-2	CSAQGRQVYGYTF	TGCAGCGCTCAAGGTCGACAGGTATATGGCTACACCTTC
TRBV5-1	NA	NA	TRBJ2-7	CASSPLGFYEQYF	TGCGCCAGCAGCCCTCTGGGATTCTACGAGCAGTACTTC
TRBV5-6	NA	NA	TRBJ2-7	CASSVLRLGGQYF	TGTGCCAGCAGCGTTTTACGCCTTGGGGGGCAGTACTTC
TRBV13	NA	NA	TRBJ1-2	CASSPRTDRANYGYTF	TGTGCCAGCAGCCCCCGGACCGACCGAGCTAACTATGGCTACACCTTC
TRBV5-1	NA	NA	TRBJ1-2	CASSLRAGDGYTF	TGCGCCAGCAGCTTGAGGGCAGGAGATGGCTACACCTTC
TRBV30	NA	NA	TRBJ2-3	CAWMGSIYSDTQYF	TGTGCCTGGATGGGTAGTATCTATTCGGATACGCAGTATTTT
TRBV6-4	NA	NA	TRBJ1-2	CASSAWLGDGYTF	TGTGCCAGCAGTGCCTGGTTGGGGGATGGCTACACCTTC
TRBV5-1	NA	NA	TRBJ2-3	CASSSATHSLLDTQYF	TGCGCCAGCAGCTCCGCGACGCACAGCCTCCTGGATACGCAGTATTTT
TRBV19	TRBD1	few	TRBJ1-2	CASTRTGGGAGYTF	TGTGCCAGTACCCGGACAGGGGGGGGAGCAGGCTACACCTTC
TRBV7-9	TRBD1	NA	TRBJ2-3	CASNPRDRGGTDTQYF	TGTGCCAGCAACCCCAGGGACAGGGGGGGGACAGATACGCAGTATTTT
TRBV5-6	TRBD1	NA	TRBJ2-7	CASSPRTGFYEQYF	TGTGCCAGCAGCCCCCGGACAGGTTTCTACGAGCAGTACTTC
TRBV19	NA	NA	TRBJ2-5	CASSIGQETQYF	TGTGCCAGTAGTATCGGCCAAGAGACCCAGTACTTC
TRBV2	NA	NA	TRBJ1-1	CASSADRNTEAFF	TGTGCCAGCAGCGCGGACAGGAACACTGAAGCTTTCTTT
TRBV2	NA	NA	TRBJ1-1	CARTGRLAVNTEAFF	TGTGCCAGGACGGGTCGACTGGCTGTTAACACTGAAGCTTTCTTT
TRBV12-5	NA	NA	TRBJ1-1	CASGLGLTANTEAFF	TGTGCTAGTGGTTTGGGGCTGACAGCGAACACTGAAGCTTTCTTT
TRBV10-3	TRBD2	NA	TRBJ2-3	CAIRWASGSTDTQYF	TGTGCCATCAGATGGGCTAGCGGAAGCACAGATACGCAGTATTTT
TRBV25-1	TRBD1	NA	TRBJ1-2	CATSGWGTRTGHGYTF	TGTGCCACCAGTGGGTGGGGGACGAGGACAGGTCATGGCTACACCTTC
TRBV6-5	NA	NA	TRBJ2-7	CASTLLVSTLEQYF	TGTGCCAGCACTCTACTAGTCAGTACTCTCGAGCAGTACTTC
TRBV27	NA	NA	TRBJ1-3	CASSFNTPGQGDTIYF	TGTGCCAGCAGTTTTAACACGCCGGGACAAGGAGACACCATATATTTT
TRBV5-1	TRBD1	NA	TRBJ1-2	CASSPGQGSYGYTF	TGCGCCAGCAGCCCCGGACAGGGATCCTATGGCTACACCTTC
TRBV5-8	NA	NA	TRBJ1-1	CASSSSYRFMNTEAFF	TGTGCCAGCAGCTCAAGTTACAGGTTCATGAACACTGAAGCTTTCTTT
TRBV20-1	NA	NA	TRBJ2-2	CSASSGLSSGELFF	TGCAGTGCTAGTAGCGGTTTAAGTTCCGGGGAGCTGTTTTTT
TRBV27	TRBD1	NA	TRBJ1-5	CASSPTGGNQPQHF	TGTGCCAGCAGTCCAACAGGGGGCAATCAGCCCCAGCATTTT
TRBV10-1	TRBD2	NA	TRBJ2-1	CASTGLAGAGEQFF	TGCGCCAGCACCGGGCTAGCGGGAGCGGGTGAGCAGTTCTTC